Listed here are 7 T cell receptor beta chains from one sample, sequenced in a study of blood T cell repertoires in COVID-19. Some clones are missing from TCRdb's copy, which holds only in-frame ones; the method was immunoSEQ multiplex PCR. The sample includes 55,000 to 85,000 clones, 65% to 80% of them seen just once. The sample was peripheral blood. The receptors stem from a man in his sixties with active or convalescent COVID-19.

The V gene is TRBV3-1 (or the pseudogene TRBV3-2), the J gene TRBJ1-1, with D perhaps TRBD1 (5 bases). The CDR3 is 15 amino acids. Germline loops: CDR1 LGHDT, CDR2 YNNKEL (reference sequence). Trimming stripped 5 bases from V and 5 bases from J, with 18 bases between. CDR3 coding DNA: TGTGCCAGCAGCAGGAATCGTCAGGGAGGGACTGAAGCTTTCTTT. This sequence encodes CASSRNRQGGTEAFF.

This chain links TRBV13 with TRBJ2-3, with 8 nucleotides matching TRBD2. Losses at the gene ends were 5 bases for V and 2 bases for J; bases not matched to a gene: 12. The CDR3 sequence is 17 residues long. CDR1 and CDR2 (germline): PRHDT, FYEKMQ (reference sequence). CDR3 sequence reads: CASSPQITGGNTDTQYF. Here the CDR3 DNA reads TGTGCCAGCAGCCCCCAAATAACGGGGGGGAACACAGATACGCAGTATTTT.

This clone was detected a few times. The chain is built from TRBV28 and TRBJ1-6; a possible D gene is TRBD1 (5 bases). CDR1 MDHEN and CDR2 SYDVKM come from the germline V gene. V was shortened by 4 bases and J by 6 bases, with 10 bases between the two germline ends. This CDR3 is built from 14 residues. The CDR3 here is CASSWLTVNSPLHF. CDR3 DNA: TGTGCCAGCAGTTGGTTGACAGTTAATTCACCCCTCCACTTT. Filled out from reference TRBV28 and TRBJ1-6, the complete variable domain reads DVKVTQSSRYLVKRTGEKVFLECVQDMDHENMFWYRQDPGLGLRLIYFSYDVKMKEKGDIPEGYSVSREKKERFSLILESASTNQTSMYLCASSWLTVNSPLHFGNGTRLTVT.

The chain combines TRBV30 with TRBJ2-5, with 7 bases identical to TRBD2. CDR3 length equals 14 residues. Trimming cost V 3 bases and J 3 bases; bases outside gene matches: 7. CDR1 and CDR2 from the germline V gene are GTSNPN and SVGIG (reference sequence). CDR3 sequence: CAWSRGLGEETQYF. CDR3 in DNA: TGTGCCTGGAGCCGCGGACTAGGGGAAGAGACCCAGTACTTC.

This chain links TRBV6-6 with TRBJ2-1, with 9 bases fitting TRBD2. The V gene's germline CDR1 is MNHNY and CDR2 SVGAGI (reference sequence). Trimming took 6 bases from V and 4 from J; bases not matched to a gene: 4. The CDR3 contains 14 residues. In DNA, the CDR3 is TGTGCCAGCAGCTCTAGCGGGGATTACAATGAGCAGTTCTTC. Translation gives CASSSSGDYNEQFF.

The chain carries TRBV27 and TRBJ1-5; possibly TRBD1 for D (6 bases). This CDR3 comprises 13 residues. With 5 bases removed from V and 6 bases from J, the gap between germline ends came to 11 bases. Germline V gives CDR1 MNHEY, CDR2 SMNVEV (reference sequence). The CDR3 bases are TGTGCCAGCAGTAACAGGGTGGGTCAGCCCCAGCATTTT. Protein sequence: CASSNRVGQPQHF.

This clone was observed once. This rearrangement joins TRBV19 to TRBJ2-2, with 10 bases lining up with TRBD1. V lost 6 bases to trimming and J lost 7 bases; unmatched junction nucleotides: 5. The V gene's germline CDR1 is LNHDA and CDR2 SQIVND (reference sequence). This CDR3 region has 14 residues. The CDR3 loop reads CASSMTGGIGELFF. CDR3 bases: TGTGCCAGTAGCATGACAGGGGGCATCGGGGAGCTGTTTTTT.